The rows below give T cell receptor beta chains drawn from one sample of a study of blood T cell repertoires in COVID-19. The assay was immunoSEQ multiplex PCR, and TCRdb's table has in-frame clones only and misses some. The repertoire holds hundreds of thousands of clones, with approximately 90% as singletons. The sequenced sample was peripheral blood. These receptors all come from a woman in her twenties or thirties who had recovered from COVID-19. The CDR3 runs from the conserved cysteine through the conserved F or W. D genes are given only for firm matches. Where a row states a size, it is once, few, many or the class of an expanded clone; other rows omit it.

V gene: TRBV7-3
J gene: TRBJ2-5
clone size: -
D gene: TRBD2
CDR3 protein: CASSLNPPGLTEETQYF
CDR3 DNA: TGTGCCAGCAGCTTAAATCCCCCGGGACTAACTGAAGAGACCCAGTACTTC

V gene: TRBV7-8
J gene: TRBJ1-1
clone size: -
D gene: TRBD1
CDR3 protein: CASRQGPGNTEAFF
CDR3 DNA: TGTGCCAGCAGACAGGGGCCCGGGAACACTGAAGCTTTCTTT

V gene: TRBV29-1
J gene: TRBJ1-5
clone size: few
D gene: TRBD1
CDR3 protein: CSVRGRGNQPQHF
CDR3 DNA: TGCAGCGTTCGAGGCAGGGGGAATCAGCCCCAGCATTTT

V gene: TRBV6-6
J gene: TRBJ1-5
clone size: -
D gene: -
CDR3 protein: CASSYSGENQPQHF
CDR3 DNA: TGTGCCAGCAGTTACTCGGGAGAGAATCAGCCCCAGCATTTT

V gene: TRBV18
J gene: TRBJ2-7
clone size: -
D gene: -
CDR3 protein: CASSPPFGHLAEQYF
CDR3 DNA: TGTGCCAGCTCACCACCGTTCGGACACTTAGCCGAGCAGTACTTC

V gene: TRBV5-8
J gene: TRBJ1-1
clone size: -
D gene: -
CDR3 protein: CASSWGRGAEAFF
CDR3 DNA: TGTGCCAGCAGCTGGGGGCGGGGGGCTGAAGCTTTCTTT

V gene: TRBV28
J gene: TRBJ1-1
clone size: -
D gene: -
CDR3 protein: CASSFSDRLTFF
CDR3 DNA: TGTGCCAGCAGTTTTAGTGACAGGCTAACTTTCTTT

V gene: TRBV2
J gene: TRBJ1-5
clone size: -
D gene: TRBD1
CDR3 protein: CASSVQGANQPQHF
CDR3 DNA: TGTGCCAGCAGTGTACAGGGGGCGAATCAGCCCCAGCATTTT

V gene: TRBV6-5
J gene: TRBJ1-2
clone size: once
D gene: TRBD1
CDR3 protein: CASTTMAAGGRGYTF
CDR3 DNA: TGTGCCAGCACCACAATGGCGGCAGGGGGTAGGGGCTACACCTTC

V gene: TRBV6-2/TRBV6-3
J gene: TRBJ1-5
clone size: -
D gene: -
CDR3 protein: CASSGTPVSNQPQHF
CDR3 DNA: TGTGCCAGCAGTGGGACACCGGTAAGCAATCAGCCCCAGCATTTT

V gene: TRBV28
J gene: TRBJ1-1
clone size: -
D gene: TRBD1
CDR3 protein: CASSSITGGLGTEAFF
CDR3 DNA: TGTGCCAGCAGTTCTATTACAGGGGGCTTGGGCACTGAAGCTTTCTTT

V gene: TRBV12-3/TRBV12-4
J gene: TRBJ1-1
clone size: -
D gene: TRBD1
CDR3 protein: CASSRDSNTEAFF
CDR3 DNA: TGTGCCAGCAGCAGGGACAGCAACACTGAAGCTTTCTTT

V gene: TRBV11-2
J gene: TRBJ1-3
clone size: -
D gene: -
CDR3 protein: CASSSPHMTVSLGNTIYF
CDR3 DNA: TGTGCCAGCAGCTCACCCCATATGACAGTTTCACTTGGAAACACCATATATTTT

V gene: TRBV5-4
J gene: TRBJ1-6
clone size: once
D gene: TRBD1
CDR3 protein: CASSLNTGATSPLHF
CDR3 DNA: TGTGCCAGCAGCTTGAACACAGGGGCGACCTCACCCCTCCACTTT

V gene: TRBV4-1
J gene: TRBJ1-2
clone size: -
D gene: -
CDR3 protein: CASSQGGNWGYGYTF
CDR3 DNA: TGCGCCAGCAGCCAGGGGGGGAATTGGGGCTATGGCTACACCTTC

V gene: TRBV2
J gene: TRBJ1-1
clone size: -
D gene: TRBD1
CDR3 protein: CASSVWDSLTEAFF
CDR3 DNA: TGTGCCAGCAGTGTATGGGACAGTCTCACGGAAGCTTTCTTT

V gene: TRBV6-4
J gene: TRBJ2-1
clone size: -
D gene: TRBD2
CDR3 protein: CASSDSASGGLDEQFF
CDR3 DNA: TGTGCCAGCAGTGACTCAGCTAGCGGGGGACTAGATGAGCAGTTCTTC

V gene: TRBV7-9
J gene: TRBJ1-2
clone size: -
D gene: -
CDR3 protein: CASSAVQGAGYGYTF
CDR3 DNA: TGTGCCAGCAGCGCTGTGCAGGGAGCGGGCTATGGCTACACCTTC

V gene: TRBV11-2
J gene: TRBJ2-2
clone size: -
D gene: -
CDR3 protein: CASSRLSANTGELFF
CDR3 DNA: TGTGCCAGCAGCCGTCTGTCGGCGAACACCGGGGAGCTGTTTTTT

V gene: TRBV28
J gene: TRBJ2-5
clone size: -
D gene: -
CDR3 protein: CASSLFTGQETQYF
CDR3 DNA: TGTGCCAGCAGTTTATTTACCGGCCAAGAGACCCAGTACTTC

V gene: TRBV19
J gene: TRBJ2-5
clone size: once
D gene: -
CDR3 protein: CASSGAGAPSETQYF
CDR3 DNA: TGTGCCAGTAGTGGGGCAGGGGCCCCGTCGGAGACCCAGTACTTC

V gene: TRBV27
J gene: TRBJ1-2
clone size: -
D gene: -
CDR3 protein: CATPRGESGSLNYGYTF
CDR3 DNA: TGTGCCACCCCCCGGGGGGAATCAGGGTCGCTTAACTATGGCTACACCTTC

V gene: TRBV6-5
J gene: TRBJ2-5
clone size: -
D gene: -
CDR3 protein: CASSYRLAFQETQYF
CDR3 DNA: TGTGCCAGCAGTTACAGGCTAGCTTTCCAAGAGACCCAGTACTTC

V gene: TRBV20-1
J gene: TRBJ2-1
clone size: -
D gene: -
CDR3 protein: CSASSYNEQFF
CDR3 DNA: TGCAGTGCCTCGTCTTACAATGAGCAGTTCTTC

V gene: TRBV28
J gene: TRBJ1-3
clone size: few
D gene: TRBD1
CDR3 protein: CATKGQLVGNTIYF
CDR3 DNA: TGTGCCACCAAGGGACAGCTTGTTGGAAACACCATATATTTT

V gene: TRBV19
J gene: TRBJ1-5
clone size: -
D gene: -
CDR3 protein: CASSIAGTNQPQHF
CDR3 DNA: TGTGCCAGTAGTATAGCAGGGACAAATCAGCCCCAGCATTTT

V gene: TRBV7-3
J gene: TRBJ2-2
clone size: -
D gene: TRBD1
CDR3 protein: CASSLKGLRQGLDTGELFF
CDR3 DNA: TGTGCCAGCAGCTTAAAAGGATTAAGACAGGGGCTCGACACCGGGGAGCTGTTTTTT

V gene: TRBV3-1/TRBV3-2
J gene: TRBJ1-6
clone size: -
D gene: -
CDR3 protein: CASSPTQPGPLHF
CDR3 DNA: TGTGCCAGCAGCCCGACCCAGCCGGGACCCCTCCACTTT

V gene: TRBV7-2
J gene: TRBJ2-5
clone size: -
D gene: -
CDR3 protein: CASSTRQAGAQYF
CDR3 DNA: TGTGCCAGCAGCACGAGACAGGCCGGGGCCCAGTACTTC

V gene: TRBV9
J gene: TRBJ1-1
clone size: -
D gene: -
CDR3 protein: CASSVPGAIEAFF
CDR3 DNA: TGTGCCAGCAGCGTTCCAGGCGCCATTGAAGCTTTCTTT

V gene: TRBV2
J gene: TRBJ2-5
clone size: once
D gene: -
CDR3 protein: CASSRQTTGQETQYF
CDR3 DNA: TGTGCCAGCAGTCGACAGACCACGGGCCAAGAGACCCAGTACTTC

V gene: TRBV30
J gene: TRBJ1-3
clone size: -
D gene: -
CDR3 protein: CAWMGGSGNTIYF
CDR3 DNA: TGTGCCTGGATGGGGGGCTCTGGAAACACCATATATTTT

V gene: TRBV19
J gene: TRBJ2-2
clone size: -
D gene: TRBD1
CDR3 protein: CASNRGLAGELFF
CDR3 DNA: TGTGCCAGTAACAGGGGGCTTGCCGGGGAGCTGTTTTTT

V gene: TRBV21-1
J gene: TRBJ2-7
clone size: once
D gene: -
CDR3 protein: CASLQRELAGESIYEQYF
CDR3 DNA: TGTGCCAGCCTCCAACGTGAACTAGCGGGGGAGTCAATCTACGAGCAGTACTTC

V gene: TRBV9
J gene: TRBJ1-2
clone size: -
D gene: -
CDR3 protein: CASSSADRFDYGYTF
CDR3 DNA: TGTGCCAGCAGCTCCGCGGACAGATTCGACTATGGCTACACCTTC

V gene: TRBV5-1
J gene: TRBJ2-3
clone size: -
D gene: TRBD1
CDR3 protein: CASSLPGTASTDTQYF
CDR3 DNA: TGCGCCAGCAGCTTGCCGGGGACAGCTAGCACAGATACGCAGTATTTT

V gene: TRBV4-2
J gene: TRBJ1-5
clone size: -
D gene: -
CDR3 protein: CASSQERTGNQPQHF
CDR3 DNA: TGTGCCAGCAGCCAAGAGCGGACAGGCAATCAGCCCCAGCATTTT

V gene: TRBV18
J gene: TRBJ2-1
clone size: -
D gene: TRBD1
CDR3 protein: CASSPGQGGYNEQFF
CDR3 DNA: TGTGCCAGCTCACCAGGACAGGGTGGCTACAATGAGCAGTTCTTC

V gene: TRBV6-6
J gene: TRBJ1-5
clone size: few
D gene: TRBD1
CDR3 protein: CASRRRGGQGSQPQHF
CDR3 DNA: TGTGCCAGCAGGAGAAGAGGCGGACAGGGGAGTCAGCCCCAGCATTTT

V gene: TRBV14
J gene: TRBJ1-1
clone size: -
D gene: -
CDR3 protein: CASSQERRGDTEAFF
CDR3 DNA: TGTGCCAGCAGCCAAGAAAGACGCGGGGACACTGAAGCTTTCTTT

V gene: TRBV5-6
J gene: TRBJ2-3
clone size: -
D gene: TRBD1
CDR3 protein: CASSRSTGADTQYF
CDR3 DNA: TGTGCCAGCAGCCGATCTACAGGGGCAGATACGCAGTATTTT